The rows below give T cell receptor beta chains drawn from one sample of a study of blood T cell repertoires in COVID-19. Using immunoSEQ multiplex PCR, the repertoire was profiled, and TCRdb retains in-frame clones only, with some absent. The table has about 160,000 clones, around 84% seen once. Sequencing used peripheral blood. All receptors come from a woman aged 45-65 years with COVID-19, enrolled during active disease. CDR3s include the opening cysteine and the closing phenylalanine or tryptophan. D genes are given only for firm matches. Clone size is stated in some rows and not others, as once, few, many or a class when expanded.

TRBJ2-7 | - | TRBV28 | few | CASSLSPDWGAYEQYF | TGTGCCAGCAGTTTATCGCCCGACTGGGGAGCCTACGAGCAGTACTTC
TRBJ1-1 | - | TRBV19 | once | CASNNAPSGTEAFF | TGTGCCAGTAACAACGCCCCCTCGGGCACTGAAGCTTTCTTT
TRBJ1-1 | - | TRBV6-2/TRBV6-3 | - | CASSQGNTEAFF | TGTGCCAGCAGTCAGGGGAACACTGAAGCTTTCTTT
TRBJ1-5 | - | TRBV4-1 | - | CASSQGRLSSNQPQHF | TGCGCCAGCAGCCAAGGCAGGCTCTCTAGCAATCAGCCCCAGCATTTT
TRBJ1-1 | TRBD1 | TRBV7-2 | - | CASSLGGQGIGAFF | TGTGCCAGCAGCTTAGGGGGACAGGGGATCGGAGCTTTCTTT
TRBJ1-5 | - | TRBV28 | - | CASSLKGSNQPQHF | TGTGCCAGCAGTTTAAAGGGGAGCAATCAGCCCCAGCATTTT
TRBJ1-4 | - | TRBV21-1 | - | CASQRTGRNEKLFF | TGTGCCAGCCAAAGGACAGGAAGAAATGAAAAACTGTTTTTT
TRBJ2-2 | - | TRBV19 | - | CASSPDNGELFF | TGTGCCAGTAGTCCAGACAACGGGGAGCTGTTTTTT
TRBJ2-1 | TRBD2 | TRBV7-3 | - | CASSLGGTGSSYNEQFF | TGTGCCAGCAGCTTGGGAGGGACGGGAAGCTCCTACAATGAGCAGTTCTTC
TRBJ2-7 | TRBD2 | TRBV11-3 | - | CASRTSGGDYEQYF | TGTGCCAGCAGGACTAGCGGGGGGGACTACGAGCAGTACTTC
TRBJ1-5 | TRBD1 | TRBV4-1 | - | CASSQDRDRGNQPQHF | TGCGCCAGCAGCCAAGACCGGGACAGGGGGAATCAGCCCCAGCATTTT